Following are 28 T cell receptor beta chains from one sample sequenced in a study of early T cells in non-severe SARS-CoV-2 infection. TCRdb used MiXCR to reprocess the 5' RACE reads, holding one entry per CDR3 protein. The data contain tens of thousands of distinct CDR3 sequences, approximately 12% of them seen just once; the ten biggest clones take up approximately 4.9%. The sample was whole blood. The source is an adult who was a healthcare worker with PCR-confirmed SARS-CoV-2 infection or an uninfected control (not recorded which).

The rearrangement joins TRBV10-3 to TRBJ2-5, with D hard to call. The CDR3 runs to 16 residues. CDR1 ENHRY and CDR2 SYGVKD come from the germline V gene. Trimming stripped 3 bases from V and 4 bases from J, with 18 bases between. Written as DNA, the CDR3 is TGTGCCATCAGTGAACACCCCGGACGGATAAGAGAGACCCAGTACTTC. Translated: CAISEHPGRIRETQYF.

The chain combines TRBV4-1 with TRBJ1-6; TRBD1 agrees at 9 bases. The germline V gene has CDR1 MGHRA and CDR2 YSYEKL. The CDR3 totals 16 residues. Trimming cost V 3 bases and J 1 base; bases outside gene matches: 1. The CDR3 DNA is TGCGCCAGCAGCCAGACAGGGGGATCCTATAATTCACCCCTCCACTTT. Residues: CASSQTGGSYNSPLHF.

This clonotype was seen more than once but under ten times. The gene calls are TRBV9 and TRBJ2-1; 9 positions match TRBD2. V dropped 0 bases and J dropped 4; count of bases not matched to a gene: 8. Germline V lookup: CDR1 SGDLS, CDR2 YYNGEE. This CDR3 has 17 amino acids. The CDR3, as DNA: TGTGCCAGCAGCGTAGAGGTTAGCGGGGGAGCTTACAATGAGCAGTTCTTC. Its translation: CASSVEVSGGAYNEQFF. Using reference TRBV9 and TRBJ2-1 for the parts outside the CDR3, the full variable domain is DSGVTQTPKHLITATGQRVTLRCSPRSGDLSVYWYQQSLDQGLQFLIQYYNGEERAKGNILERFSAQQFPDLHSELNLSSLELGDSALYFCASSVEVSGGAYNEQFFGPGTRLTVL.

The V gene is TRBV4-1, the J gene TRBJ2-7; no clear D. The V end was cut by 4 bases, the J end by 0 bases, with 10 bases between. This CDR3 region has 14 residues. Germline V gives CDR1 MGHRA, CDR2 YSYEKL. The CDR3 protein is CASSPGQSSYEQYF. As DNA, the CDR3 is TGCGCCAGCAGCCCCGGTCAGAGCTCCTACGAGCAGTACTTC.

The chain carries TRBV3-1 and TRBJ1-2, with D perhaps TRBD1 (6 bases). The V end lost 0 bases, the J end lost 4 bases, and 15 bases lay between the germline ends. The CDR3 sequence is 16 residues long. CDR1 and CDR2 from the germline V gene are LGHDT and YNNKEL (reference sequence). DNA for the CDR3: TGTGCCAGCAGCCAAGAAGGACCAGGGGCGAGCTATGGCTACACCTTC. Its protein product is CASSQEGPGASYGYTF.

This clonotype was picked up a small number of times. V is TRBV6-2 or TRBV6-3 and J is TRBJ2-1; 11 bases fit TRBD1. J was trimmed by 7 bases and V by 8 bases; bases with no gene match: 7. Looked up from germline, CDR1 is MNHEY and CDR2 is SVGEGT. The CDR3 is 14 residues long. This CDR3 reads CASEPGTGGNEQFF. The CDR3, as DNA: TGTGCCAGCGAGCCTGGGACAGGGGGTAATGAGCAGTTCTTC.

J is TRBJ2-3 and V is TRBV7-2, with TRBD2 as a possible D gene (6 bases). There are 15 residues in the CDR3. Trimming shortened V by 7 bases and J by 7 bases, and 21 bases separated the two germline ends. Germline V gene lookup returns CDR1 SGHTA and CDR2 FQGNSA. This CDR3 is CASNLVGGPKNTQYF. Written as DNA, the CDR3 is TGTGCCAGCAACCTTGTGGGGGGTCCTAAGAATACGCAGTATTTT.

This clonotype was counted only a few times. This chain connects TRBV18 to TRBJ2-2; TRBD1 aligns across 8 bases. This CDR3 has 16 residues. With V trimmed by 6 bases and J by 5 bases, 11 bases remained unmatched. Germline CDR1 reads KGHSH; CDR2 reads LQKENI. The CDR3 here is CASSSRNRGNTGELFF. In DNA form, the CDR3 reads TGTGCCAGCTCGAGTCGGAACAGGGGGAATACCGGGGAGCTGTTTTTT.

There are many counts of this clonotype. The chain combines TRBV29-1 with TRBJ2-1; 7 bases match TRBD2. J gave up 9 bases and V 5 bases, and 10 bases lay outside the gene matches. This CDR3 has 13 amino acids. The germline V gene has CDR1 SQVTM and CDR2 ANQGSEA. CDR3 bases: TGCAGCGTTATAGGTGCGGGAGTAAGTGAGCAGTTCTTC. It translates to CSVIGAGVSEQFF.

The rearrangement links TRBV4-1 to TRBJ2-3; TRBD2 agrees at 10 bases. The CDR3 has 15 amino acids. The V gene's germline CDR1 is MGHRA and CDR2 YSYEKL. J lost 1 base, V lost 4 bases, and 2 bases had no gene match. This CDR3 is CASSRGLAGTDTQYF. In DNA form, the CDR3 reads TGCGCCAGCAGCCGCGGACTAGCGGGCACAGATACGCAGTATTTT.

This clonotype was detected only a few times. CDR3 nucleotides: TGTGCCAGCAGCTTAGGCGGGGCTAGCGGGAGAAATGAGCAGTTCTTC. Protein: CASSLGGASGRNEQFF. The rearrangement uses TRBV7-6 and TRBJ2-1; 10 positions match TRBD2. The ends lost 1 base at V and 7 bases at J; junction bases unmatched: 7. The CDR3 runs to 16 residues. From germline, CDR1 is SGHVS and CDR2 FNYEAQ.

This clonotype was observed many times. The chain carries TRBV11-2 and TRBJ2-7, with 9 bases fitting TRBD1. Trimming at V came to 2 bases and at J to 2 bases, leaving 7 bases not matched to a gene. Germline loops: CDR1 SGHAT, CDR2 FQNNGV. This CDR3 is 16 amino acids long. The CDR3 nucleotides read TGTGCCAGCAGCTTAAAGCGACAGGGGGAACCCTACGAGCAGTACTTC. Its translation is CASSLKRQGEPYEQYF. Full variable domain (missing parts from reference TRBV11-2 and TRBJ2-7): EAGVAQSPRYKIIEKRQSVAFWCNPISGHATLYWYQQILGQGPKLLIQFQNNGVVDDSQLPKDRFSAERLKGVDSTLKIQPAKLEDSAVYLCASSLKRQGEPYEQYFGPGTRLTVT.

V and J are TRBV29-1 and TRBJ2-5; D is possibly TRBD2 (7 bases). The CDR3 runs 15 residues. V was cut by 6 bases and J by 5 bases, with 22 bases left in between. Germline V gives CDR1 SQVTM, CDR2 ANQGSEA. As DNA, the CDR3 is TGCAGCGTACGGGGACTACCAGAAGGGGGGGAGACCCAGTACTTC. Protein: CSVRGLPEGGETQYF.

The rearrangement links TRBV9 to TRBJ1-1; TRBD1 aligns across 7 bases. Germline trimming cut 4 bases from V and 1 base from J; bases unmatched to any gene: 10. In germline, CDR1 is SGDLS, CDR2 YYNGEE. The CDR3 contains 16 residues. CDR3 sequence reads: CASSPPGWTGNTEAFF. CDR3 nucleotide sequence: TGTGCCAGCAGCCCTCCGGGTTGGACAGGGAACACTGAAGCTTTCTTT.

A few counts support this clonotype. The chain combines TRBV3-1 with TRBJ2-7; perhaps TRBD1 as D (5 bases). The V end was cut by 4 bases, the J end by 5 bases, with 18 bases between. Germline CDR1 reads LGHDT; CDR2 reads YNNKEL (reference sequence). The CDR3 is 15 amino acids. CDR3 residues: CASSRHGAGKDEQYF. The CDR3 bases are TGTGCCAGCAGCCGTCATGGGGCAGGGAAAGACGAGCAGTACTTC.

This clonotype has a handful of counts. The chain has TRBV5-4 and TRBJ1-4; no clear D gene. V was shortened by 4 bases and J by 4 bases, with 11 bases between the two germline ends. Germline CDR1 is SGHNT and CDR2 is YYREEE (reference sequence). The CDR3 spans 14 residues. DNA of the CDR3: TGTGCCAGCAGCCGGCAAGGTCTTAATGAAAAACTGTTTTTT. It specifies CASSRQGLNEKLFF.

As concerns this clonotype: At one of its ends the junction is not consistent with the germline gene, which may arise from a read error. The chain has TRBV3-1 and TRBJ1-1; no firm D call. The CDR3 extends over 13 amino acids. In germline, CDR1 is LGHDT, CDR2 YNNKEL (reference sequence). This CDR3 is CASSQARSTEAFF. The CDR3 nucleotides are TGTGCCAGCAGTCAAGCCCGGAGCACTGAAGCTTTCTTT.

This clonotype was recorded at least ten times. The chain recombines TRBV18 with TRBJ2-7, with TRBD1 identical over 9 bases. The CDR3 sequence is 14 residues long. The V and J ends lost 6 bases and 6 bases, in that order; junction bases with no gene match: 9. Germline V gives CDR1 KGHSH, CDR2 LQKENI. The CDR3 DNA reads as TGTGCCAGCTCGACCGGGACAGGGATCGCCGAGCAGTACTTC. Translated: CASSTGTGIAEQYF.

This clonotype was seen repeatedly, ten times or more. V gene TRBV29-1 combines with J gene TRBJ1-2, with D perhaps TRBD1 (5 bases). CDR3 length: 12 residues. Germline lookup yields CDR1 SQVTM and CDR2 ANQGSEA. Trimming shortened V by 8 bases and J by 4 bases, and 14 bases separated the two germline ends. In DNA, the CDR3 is TGCAGCTCCGGTGGGGCGACCTATGGCTACACCTTC. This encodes CSSGGATYGYTF.

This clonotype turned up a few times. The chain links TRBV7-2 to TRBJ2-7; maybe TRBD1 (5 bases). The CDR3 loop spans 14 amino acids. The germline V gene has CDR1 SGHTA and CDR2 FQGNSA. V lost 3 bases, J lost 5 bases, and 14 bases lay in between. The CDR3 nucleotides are TGTGCCAGCAGCTTGGCAGGGTTGGTTGACGAGCAGTACTTC. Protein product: CASSLAGLVDEQYF.

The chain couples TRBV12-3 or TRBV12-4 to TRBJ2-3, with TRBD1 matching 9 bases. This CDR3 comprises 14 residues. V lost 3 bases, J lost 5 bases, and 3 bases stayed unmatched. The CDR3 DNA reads TGTGCCAGCAGTTTCGGACAGGGGAAAGATACGCAGTATTTT. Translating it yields CASSFGQGKDTQYF.

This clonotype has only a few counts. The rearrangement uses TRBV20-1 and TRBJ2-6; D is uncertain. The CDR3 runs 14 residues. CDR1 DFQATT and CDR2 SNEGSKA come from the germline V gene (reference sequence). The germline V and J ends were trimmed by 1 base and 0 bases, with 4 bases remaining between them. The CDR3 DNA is TGCAGTGCTAGAGGGGTCTCTGGGGCCAACGTCCTGACTTTC. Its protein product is CSARGVSGANVLTF.

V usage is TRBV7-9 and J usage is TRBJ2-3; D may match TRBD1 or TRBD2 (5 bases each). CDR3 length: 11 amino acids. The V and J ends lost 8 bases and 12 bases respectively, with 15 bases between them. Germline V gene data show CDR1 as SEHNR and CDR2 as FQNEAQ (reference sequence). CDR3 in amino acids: CASPYRDGQYF. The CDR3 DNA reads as TGTGCCAGCCCGTACCGGGACGGTCAGTATTTT.

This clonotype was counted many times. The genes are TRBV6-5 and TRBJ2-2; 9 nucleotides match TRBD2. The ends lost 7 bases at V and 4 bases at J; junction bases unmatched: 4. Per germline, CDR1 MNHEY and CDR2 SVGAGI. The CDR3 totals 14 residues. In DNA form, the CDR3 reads TGTGCCAGCAAGGCGGGGGGGCTCACCGGGGAGCTGTTTTTT. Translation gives CASKAGGLTGELFF.

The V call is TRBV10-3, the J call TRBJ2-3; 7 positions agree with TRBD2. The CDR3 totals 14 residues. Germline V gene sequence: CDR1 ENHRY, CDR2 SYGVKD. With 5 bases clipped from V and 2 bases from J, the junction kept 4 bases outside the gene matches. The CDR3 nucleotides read TGTGCCATCAGTTTAGCGGGTCACACAGATACGCAGTATTTT. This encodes CAISLAGHTDTQYF.

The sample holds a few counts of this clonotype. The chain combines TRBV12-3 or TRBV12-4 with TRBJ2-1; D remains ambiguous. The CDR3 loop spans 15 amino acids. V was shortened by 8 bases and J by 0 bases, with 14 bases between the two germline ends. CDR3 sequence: CASGSQESSYNEQFF. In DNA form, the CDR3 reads TGTGCCAGCGGGTCGCAAGAGAGCTCCTACAATGAGCAGTTCTTC.

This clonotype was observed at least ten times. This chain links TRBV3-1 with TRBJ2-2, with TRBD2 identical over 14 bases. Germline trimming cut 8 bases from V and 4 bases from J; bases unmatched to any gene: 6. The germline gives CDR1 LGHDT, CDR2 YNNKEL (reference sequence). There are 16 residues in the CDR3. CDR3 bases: TGTGCCAGCGGAGGGACTAGCGGGAGAGCCACCGGGGAGCTGTTTTTT. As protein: CASGGTSGRATGELFF.

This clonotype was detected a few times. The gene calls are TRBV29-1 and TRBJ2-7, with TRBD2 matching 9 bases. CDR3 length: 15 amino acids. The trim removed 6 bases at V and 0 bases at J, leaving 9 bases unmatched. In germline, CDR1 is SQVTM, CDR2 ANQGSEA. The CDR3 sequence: CSVRGLADLSYEQYF. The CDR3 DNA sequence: TGCAGCGTCCGGGGACTAGCTGATCTCTCCTACGAGCAGTACTTC.